Below, 17 T cell receptor beta chains from the same sample are listed, as sequenced in a study of cytomegalovirus exposure and HLA in healthy donors. PCR used 60 Vbeta primers and 13 Jbeta primers. The repertoire was sequenced with immunoSEQ multiplex PCR; TCRdb's copy has only in-frame clones and lacks some. The data show roughly 100,000 clones, about 75% seen once. The source material was PBMCs. The receptors stem from a man in his fifties or sixties in good health and CMV-seropositive.

This chain joins TRBV5-1 and TRBJ1-1, with D possibly TRBD1 on 5 matching bases. CDR3 length equals 14 residues. The ends were cut back, 0 bases at V and 6 bases at J, with 12 bases in the middle. Germline V gives CDR1 SGHRS, CDR2 YFSETQ. The CDR3: CASSLGRGVAEAFF. DNA of the CDR3: TGCGCCAGCAGCTTGGGGCGGGGCGTAGCTGAAGCTTTCTTT. Full variable domain (remainder filled in from reference TRBV5-1 and TRBJ1-1): KAGVTQTPRYLIKTRGQQVTLSCSPISGHRSVSWYQQTPGQGLQFLFEYFSETQRNKGNFPGRFSGRQFSNSRSEMNVSTLELGDSALYLCASSLGRGVAEAFFGQGTRLTVV.

This chain joins TRBV18 and TRBJ2-1, with D hard to call. Trimming pared 0 bases from V and 8 bases from J, leaving 8 bases between. Germline values: CDR1 KGHSH, CDR2 LQKENI. The CDR3 sequence is 13 residues long. The CDR3 spells CASSPPSTHEQFF. The CDR3 DNA is TGTGCCAGCTCACCACCGTCTACCCATGAGCAGTTCTTC.

This chain links TRBV6-6 with TRBJ2-7; D unresolved. Germline V gene lookup returns CDR1 MNHNY and CDR2 SVGAGI (reference sequence). CDR3 length equals 11 residues. Trimming left V 6 bases short and J 6 bases short, with 9 bases between. In DNA, the CDR3 is TGTGCCAGCAGGGGTGGGCGCGAGCAGTACTTC. Residues: CASRGGREQYF.

This sequence joins TRBV10-3 and TRBJ2-7; TRBD1 agrees at 9 bases. J was trimmed by 3 bases and V by 4 bases; bases with no gene match: 1. Germline CDR1 ENHRY, CDR2 SYGVKD. CDR3 length: 13 residues. As DNA, the CDR3 is TGTGCCATCAGTGCGGGACAGGGCTACGAGCAGTACTTC. This sequence encodes CAISAGQGYEQYF.

The chain has TRBV7-7 and TRBJ2-7; no clear D. The CDR3 has 15 residues. Germline V gene data show CDR1 as SSHAT and CDR2 as FNYEAQ (reference sequence). The V and J ends lost 1 base and 2 bases respectively, with 12 bases between them. For the CDR3, the DNA is TGTGCCAGCAGCTTAGGTACCGCGGATACCTACGAGCAGTACTTC. It codes for CASSLGTADTYEQYF.

Comments on this clone: A far larger clone is only one base removed, so a read error is likely. This same CDR3 is encoded by further DNA sequences in the sample. The genes are TRBV6-1 and TRBJ2-5, with 10 bases aligning to TRBD2. The germline gives CDR1 MNHNS, CDR2 SASEGT. The CDR3 extends over 15 amino acids. V gave up 4 bases and J gave up 4 bases; unmatched junction bases: 6. The CDR3 protein is CASSVAGGDGETQYF. CDR3 sequence (DNA): TGTGCCAGCAGTGTAGCGGGGGGTGATGGAGAGACCCAGTACTTC.

The CDR3 is CASSAGTAAGEAFF. The CDR3 DNA follows: TGTGCCAGCAGTGCTGGGACAGCGGCGGGTGAAGCTTTCTTT. V is TRBV6-1 and J is TRBJ1-1; 7 nucleotides match TRBD1. After removal of 4 bases from V and 7 bases from J, the junction contained 9 bases not matched to a gene. The CDR3 is 14 residues long. CDR1 is MNHNS and CDR2 is SASEGT in the germline V gene.

The chain is built from TRBV20-1 and TRBJ1-1, with TRBD1 as a possible D gene (6 bases). The germline CDR1 and CDR2 sequences are DFQATT and SNEGSKA (reference sequence). Trimming cost V 4 bases and J 10 bases, with 13 bases left between them. The CDR3 has 11 amino acids. The CDR3 loop is CSAKLTGRAFF. CDR3 coding DNA: TGCAGTGCTAAATTAACAGGGCGAGCTTTCTTT.

For this clone: A junction boundary mismatches the germline segment, possibly from a read error. The chain has TRBV7-9 and TRBJ1-1; possibly TRBD1 for D (5 bases). The CDR3 runs 12 residues. The V gene's germline CDR1 is SEHNR and CDR2 FQNEAQ (reference sequence). The CDR3 region has the DNA TGTTCCAGCAGGCAGGGTGACACTGAAGCTTTCTTT. Translating gives CSSRQGDTEAFF.

The chain joins TRBV5-4 to TRBJ1-6; 9 bases align to TRBD1. Per the germline V gene, CDR1 is SGHNT and CDR2 is YYREEE (reference sequence). CDR3 size: 15 residues. V was clipped by 3 bases and J by 6 bases; unmatched bases: 4. The CDR3: CASSSPGQGNSPLHF. The CDR3 nucleotides read TGTGCCAGCAGCTCTCCGGGACAGGGTAATTCACCCCTCCACTTT.

V usage is TRBV11-2 and J usage is TRBJ1-3; D might be TRBD1 (5 bases). Trimming removed 2 bases at V and 4 bases at J, with 9 bases between. The CDR3 length is 14 residues. Germline-derived CDR1 and CDR2 are SGHAT and FQNNGV. This CDR3 is CASSLYGGGNTIYF. DNA of the CDR3: TGTGCCAGCAGCTTATACGGGGGAGGAAACACCATATATTTT.

V is TRBV28 and J is TRBJ2-3; D might be TRBD1 (6 bases). Germline loops: CDR1 MDHEN, CDR2 SYDVKM. Trimming pared 5 bases from V and 4 bases from J, leaving 16 bases between. CDR3 length equals 15 residues. The CDR3 nucleotides are TGTGCCAGCAGTGAGGGGGTTGGCCTGTCAGATACGCAGTATTTT. Amino acid sequence: CASSEGVGLSDTQYF.

The chain couples TRBV6-5 to TRBJ1-1, with 7 bases matching TRBD1. This CDR3 comprises 14 residues. Unmatched junction bases numbered 8, after V lost 4 bases and J lost 6 bases. Germline CDR1 MNHEY, CDR2 SVGAGI. CDR3 sequence reads: CASSSNPQGSEAFF. DNA of the CDR3: TGTGCCAGCAGTTCCAATCCACAGGGGTCTGAAGCTTTCTTT.

DNA for the CDR3: TGTGCCAGCAGTTCACTAGCATCCGGGACCCTTGGAGGCGGCTACACCTTC. Residues: CASSSLASGTLGGGYTF. The V call is TRBV28, the J call TRBJ1-2; maybe TRBD1 (5 bases). The CDR3 sequence is 17 residues long. Germline V gene lookup returns CDR1 MDHEN and CDR2 SYDVKM. V was shortened by 4 bases and J by 8 bases, with 26 bases between the two germline ends.

This chain uses TRBV27 with TRBJ2-7, with a possible D match to TRBD2 (5 bases). Trimming took 2 bases from V and 3 from J, leaving 11 bases between them. Germline V gene data show CDR1 as MNHEY and CDR2 as SMNVEV (reference sequence). CDR3 size: 14 residues. The CDR3 DNA sequence: TGTGCCAGCAGTTTAGGGAGACTTCACTACGAGCAGTACTTC. Translated, it gives CASSLGRLHYEQYF.

The V call is TRBV6-6, the J call TRBJ1-2; 10 positions match TRBD1. This CDR3 has 13 amino acids. V was clipped by 6 bases and J by 6 bases; unmatched bases: 4. The germline CDR1 and CDR2 sequences are MNHNY and SVGAGI (reference sequence). CDR3 sequence (DNA): TGTGCCAGCAGGGACAGGGGGACAGATGGCTACACCTTC. Translated: CASRDRGTDGYTF.

This clone showed up just a few times. The rearrangement joins TRBV5-4 to TRBJ2-1; 9 nucleotides align to TRBD1. From germline, CDR1 is SGHNT and CDR2 YYREEE (reference sequence). CDR3 length equals 14 residues. The J segment lost 8 bases and the V segment lost 2 bases, leaving 5 bases of the junction unmatched. The CDR3 DNA sequence: TGTGCCAGCAGCTTACAGGGGGCCTTCGATGAGCAGTTCTTC. Protein: CASSLQGAFDEQFF.